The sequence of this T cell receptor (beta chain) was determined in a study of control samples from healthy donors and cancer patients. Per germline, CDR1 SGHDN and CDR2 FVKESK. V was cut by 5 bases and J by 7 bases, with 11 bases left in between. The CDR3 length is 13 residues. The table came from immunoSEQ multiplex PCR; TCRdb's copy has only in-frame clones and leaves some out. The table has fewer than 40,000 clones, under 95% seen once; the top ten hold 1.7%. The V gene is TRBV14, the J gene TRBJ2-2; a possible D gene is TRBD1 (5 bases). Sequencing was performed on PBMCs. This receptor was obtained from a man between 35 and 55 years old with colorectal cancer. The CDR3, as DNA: TGTGCCAGCAGCGTGCAGGGTTACGGGGAGCTGTTTTTT. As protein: CASSVQGYGELFF.